This T cell receptor beta chain was captured by sequencing in a study of identical twins. Study results and caveats: Zero-insertion analyses might be partly confounded by invariant T cells like MAIT and iNKT.

The CDR3 spans 14 residues. The germline V gene has CDR1 SGHRS and CDR2 YFSETQ. V was shortened by 1 base and J by 0 bases, with 5 bases between the two germline ends. This clonotype was recorded at least ten times. Its antigen remains unidentified. One entry per CDR3 protein results from TCRdb running MiXCR on the 5' RACE reads. The table lists 1.5 million to 2 million distinct CDR3 sequences, less than 40% of them singletons. V gene TRBV5-1 combines with J gene TRBJ2-4; D is undetermined. This TCR was sampled from a newborn girl in good health. Sequenced: cord blood. The CDR3 loop reads CASSLYLAKNIQYF. CDR3 DNA: TGCGCCAGCAGCTTGTATCTAGCCAAAAACATTCAGTACTTC. The variable domain in full, completed from reference TRBV5-1 and TRBJ2-4, reads KAGVTQTPRYLIKTRGQQVTLSCSPISGHRSVSWYQQTPGQGLQFLFEYFSETQRNKGNFPGRFSGRQFSNSRSEMNVSTLELGDSALYLCASSLYLAKNIQYFGAGTRLSVL.